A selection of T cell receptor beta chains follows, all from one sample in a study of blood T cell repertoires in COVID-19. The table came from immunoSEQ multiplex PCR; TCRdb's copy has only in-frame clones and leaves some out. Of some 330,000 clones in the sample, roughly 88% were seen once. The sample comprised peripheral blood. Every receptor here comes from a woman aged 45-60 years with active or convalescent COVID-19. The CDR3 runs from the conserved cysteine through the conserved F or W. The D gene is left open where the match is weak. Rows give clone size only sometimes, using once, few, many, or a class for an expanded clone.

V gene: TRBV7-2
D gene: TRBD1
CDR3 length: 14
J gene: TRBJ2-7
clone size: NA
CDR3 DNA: TGTGCCAGCAGCGGCAGGACAGGGCGCTACGAGCAGTACTTC
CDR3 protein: CASSGRTGRYEQYF

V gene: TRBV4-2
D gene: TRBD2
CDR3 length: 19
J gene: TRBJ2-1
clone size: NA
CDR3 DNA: TGTGCCAGCAGCCAAGAGCTAGGGACTAGCGGAGTTTCGAGTAATGAGCAGTTCTTC
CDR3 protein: CASSQELGTSGVSSNEQFF

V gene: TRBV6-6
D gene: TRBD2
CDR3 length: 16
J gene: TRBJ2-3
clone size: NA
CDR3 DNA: TGTGCCATAGGGACTAGCGGGGGATGGAGCACAGATACGCAGTATTTT
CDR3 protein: CAIGTSGGWSTDTQYF

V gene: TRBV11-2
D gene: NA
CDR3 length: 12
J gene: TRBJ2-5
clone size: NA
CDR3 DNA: TGTGCCAGCAGGGGGCAGCAAGAGACCCAGTACTTC
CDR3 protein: CASRGQQETQYF

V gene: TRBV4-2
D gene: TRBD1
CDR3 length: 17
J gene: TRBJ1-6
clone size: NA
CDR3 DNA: TGTGCCAGCAGCCAAGCCAGGACAGGGGTTGAGAATTCACCCCTCCACTTT
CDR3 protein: CASSQARTGVENSPLHF

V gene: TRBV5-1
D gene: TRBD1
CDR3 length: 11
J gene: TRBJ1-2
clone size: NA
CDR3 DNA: TGCGCCAGCAGCTTACAGGGGGACTACACCTTC
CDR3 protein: CASSLQGDYTF

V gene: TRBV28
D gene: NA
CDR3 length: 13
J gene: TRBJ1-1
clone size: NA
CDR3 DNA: TGTGCCAGCAGTTTCTCAGGGTACACTGAAGCTTTCTTT
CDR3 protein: CASSFSGYTEAFF

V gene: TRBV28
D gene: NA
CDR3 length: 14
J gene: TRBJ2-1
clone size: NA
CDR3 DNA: TGTGCCAGCAGCCGGGACAACTCCTACAATGAGCAGTTCTTC
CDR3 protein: CASSRDNSYNEQFF

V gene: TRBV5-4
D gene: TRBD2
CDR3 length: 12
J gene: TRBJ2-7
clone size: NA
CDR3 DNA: TGTGCCAGCAGCTTTGGGACTAGCGAGCAGTACTTC
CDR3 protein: CASSFGTSEQYF

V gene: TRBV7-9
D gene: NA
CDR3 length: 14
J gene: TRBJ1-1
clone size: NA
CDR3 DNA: TGTGCCAGCAGCGAGATGCAGGGAAGCACTGAAGCTTTCTTT
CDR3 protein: CASSEMQGSTEAFF

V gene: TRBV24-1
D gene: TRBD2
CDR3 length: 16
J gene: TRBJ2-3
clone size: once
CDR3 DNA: TGTGCCACCAGTGATTCCCTCAGCGGGAGTAGCGATACGCAGTATTTT
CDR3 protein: CATSDSLSGSSDTQYF

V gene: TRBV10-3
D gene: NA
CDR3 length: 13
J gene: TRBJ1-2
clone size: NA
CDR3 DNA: TGTGCCATCGGGGGGACGGGAAACTATGGCTACACCTTC
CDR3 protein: CAIGGTGNYGYTF

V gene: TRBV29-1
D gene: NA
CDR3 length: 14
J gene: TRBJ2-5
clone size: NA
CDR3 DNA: TGCAGCGTTGCCTCCCCACGTCTCAGGGAGACCCAGTACTTC
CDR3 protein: CSVASPRLRETQYF

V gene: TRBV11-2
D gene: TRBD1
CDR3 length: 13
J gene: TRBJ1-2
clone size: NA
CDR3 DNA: TGTGCCAGCAGTCAGGGACAGGGTACAAGCTACACCTTC
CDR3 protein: CASSQGQGTSYTF

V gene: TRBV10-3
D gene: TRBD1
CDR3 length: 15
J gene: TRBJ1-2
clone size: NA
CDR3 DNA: TGTGCCATCAGTGAGTCGAGTCAGGGGGCGAGAGGCTACACCTTC
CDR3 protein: CAISESSQGARGYTF

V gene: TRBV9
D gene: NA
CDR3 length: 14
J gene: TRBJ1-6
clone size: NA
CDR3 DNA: TGTGCCAGCAGTCCAGGACAGAATAATTCACCCCTCCACTTT
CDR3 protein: CASSPGQNNSPLHF

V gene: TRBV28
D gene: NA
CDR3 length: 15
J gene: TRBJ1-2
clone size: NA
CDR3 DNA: TGTGCCAGCAGCTCAACAGGGACGGCGGCTGAGGGCTACACCTTC
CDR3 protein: CASSSTGTAAEGYTF

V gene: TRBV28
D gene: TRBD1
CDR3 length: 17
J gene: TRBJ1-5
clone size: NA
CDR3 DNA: TGTGCCAGCAGTCCCCGGGACAGCCGTAATAGCAATCAGCCCCAGCATTTT
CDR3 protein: CASSPRDSRNSNQPQHF

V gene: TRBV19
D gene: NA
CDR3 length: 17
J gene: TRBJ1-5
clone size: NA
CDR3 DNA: TGTGCCATCCGTACTAAACTTCAGGGTCCCCATAGTCAGCCCCAGCATTTT
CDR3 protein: CAIRTKLQGPHSQPQHF

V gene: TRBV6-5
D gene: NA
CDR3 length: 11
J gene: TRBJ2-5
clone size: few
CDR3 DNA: TGTGCCAGCAGGGAGGGGGGGGGCCAGTACTTC
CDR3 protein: CASREGGGQYF